The TCR beta chain described here comes from a study of low-dose radiotherapy and immunotherapy resistance in tumors. Indicated time point: before trial treatment. Both TCRalpha and TCRbeta chains were reverse transcribed with V-gene-specific primers. The TCRs were subjected to amplification over about 20 PCR cycles employing a constant-region primer in conjunction with a V-primer adapter. TCRdb fed the reads into MiXCR, producing one record per CDR3 protein. The data hold tens of thousands of distinct CDR3 sequences, with roughly a sixth observed a single time. Losses at the gene ends were 6 bases for V and 4 bases for J; bases not matched to a gene: 6. Germline V gives CDR1 WNHNN, CDR2 SYGVQD (reference sequence). This CDR3 is 14 amino acids long. Many counts were recorded for this clonotype.

The sample was PBMCs, taken before treatment. This TCR came from a male donor with prostate cancer. The J gene is TRBJ1-3, the V gene TRBV10-1; 7 bases map to TRBD1. The CDR3: CASSAGTEGNTIYF. The CDR3 nucleotides are TGCGCCAGCAGCGCCGGGACAGAAGGAAACACCATATATTTT.